Listed here are 18 T cell receptor beta chains from one sample, sequenced in a study of regulatory T cells in long-lasting Graves disease. According to the study, TCR beta libraries were built with iRepertoire HTBI primers and CDR3-region Arm-PCR. TCRdb reanalysed the multiplex PCR reads using MiXCR and keeps one entry per CDR3 protein. The sample carries about 470,000 distinct CDR3 sequences, about 22% recorded once. As for time point: persistent/refractory GD, antithyroid drugs over 5 years with positive TRAb. From PBMCs, RNA was extracted and then used to make the TCR library. Sequences were derived from peripheral blood mononuclear cells (PBMCs), sampled when the disease was refractory, from a patient treated with antithyroid drugs. Receptors were obtained from a female donor with Graves disease.

This clonotype was recorded at least ten times. This chain connects TRBV3-1 to TRBJ1-1; the D is unclear. Germline V gene sequence: CDR1 LGHDT, CDR2 YNNKEL (reference sequence). Between the trimmed V and J ends, which lost 2 bases and 0 bases, there was a span of 13 bases. CDR3 length: 16 residues. CDR3 DNA sequence: TGTGCCAGCAGCCAATTCCCTACCAATCTGAACACTGAAGCTTTCTTT. It yields the protein CASSQFPTNLNTEAFF.

This clonotype was detected a few times. V usage is TRBV10-3 and J usage is TRBJ1-4, with TRBD1 matching 7 bases. The germline CDR1 and CDR2 sequences are ENHRY and SYGVKD. Trimming took 0 bases from V and 5 from J; bases not matched to a gene: 6. The CDR3 spans 16 residues. CDR3 in DNA: TGTGCCATCAGTGAGTCCAAGGGGGCGGTGAATGAAAAACTGTTTTTT. Amino acid sequence: CAISESKGAVNEKLFF.

This clonotype was recorded many times. The chain uses TRBV6-2 or TRBV6-3 and TRBJ2-7; perhaps TRBD2 as D (6 bases). Per the germline V gene, CDR1 is MNHEY and CDR2 is SVGEGT. Trimming took 2 bases from V and 0 from J, leaving 20 bases between them. The CDR3 extends over 18 amino acids. CDR3 sequence (DNA): TGTGCCAGCAGTTACCCTTCCCGCGGCGGGAAGAGCTCCTACGAGCAGTACTTC. This translates into CASSYPSRGGKSSYEQYF.

The chain couples TRBV10-3 to TRBJ2-1; no definite D call. Germline V gives CDR1 ENHRY, CDR2 SYGVKD. The V gene lost 1 base and the J gene lost 9 bases, with 19 bases spanning the gap. The CDR3 is 16 residues long. The CDR3 region is CAISELANGLHSEQFF. Here the CDR3 DNA reads TGTGCCATCAGTGAGTTGGCTAACGGGCTTCACAGTGAGCAGTTCTTC.

This clonotype came up many times. This chain connects TRBV12-3 or TRBV12-4 to TRBJ2-5; D not resolved. Trimming took 6 bases from V and 4 from J, leaving 21 bases between them. This CDR3 has 16 residues. DNA of the CDR3: TGTGCCAGCAGCCCCCGTTTCGGCTACTTTGGAGAGACCCAGTACTTC. It specifies CASSPRFGYFGETQYF.

V gene TRBV9 combines with J gene TRBJ2-7, with TRBD1 matching over 10 bases. V lost 4 bases and J lost 5; bases outside the gene matches: 6. Germline V gives CDR1 SGDLS, CDR2 YYNGEE. The CDR3 is made up of 14 amino acids. CDR3 amino acids: CASSPWDRGDEQYF. In nucleotides, the CDR3 is TGTGCCAGCAGCCCCTGGGACAGGGGCGACGAGCAGTACTTC.

This chain connects TRBV7-9 to TRBJ2-1; 7 positions agree with TRBD2. V gave up 5 bases and J gave up 5 bases; unmatched junction bases: 12. The CDR3 length is 16 residues. CDR1 is SEHNR, CDR2 FQNEAQ, per germline (reference sequence). The CDR3 is CASSLQWAGANNEQFF. CDR3 DNA: TGTGCCAGCAGCCTGCAATGGGCGGGAGCCAACAATGAGCAGTTCTTC.

This clonotype appeared many times. V gene TRBV30 combines with J gene TRBJ1-4; D not certain. Trimming pared 1 base from V and 6 bases from J, leaving 9 bases between. Germline lookup yields CDR1 GTSNPN and CDR2 SVGIG (reference sequence). The CDR3 length is 13 residues. The DNA of the CDR3 is TGTGCCTGGAGTGAACAGTTTGATGAAAAACTGTTTTTT. The encoded protein is CAWSEQFDEKLFF. Based on the CDR3 plus reference TRBV30 and TRBJ1-4, the full variable domain is SQTIHQWPATLVQPVGSPLSLECTVEGTSNPNLYWYRQAAGRGLQLLFYSVGIGQISSEVPQNLSASRPQDRQFILSSKKLLLSDSGFYLCAWSEQFDEKLFFGSGTQLSVL.

The table lists this clonotype with many counts. Here the CDR3 DNA reads TGCAGTGCTAAAGGGGTAGCGGGAGATAGGTACGAGCAGTACTTC. Its protein is CSAKGVAGDRYEQYF. This rearrangement joins TRBV20-1 to TRBJ2-7; 9 bases agree with TRBD2. CDR3 size: 15 residues. Trimming at V came to 4 bases and at J to 4 bases, leaving 11 bases not matched to a gene. The germline V gene has CDR1 DFQATT and CDR2 SNEGSKA (reference sequence).

V usage is TRBV28 and J usage is TRBJ2-7, with D tentatively TRBD2 (6 bases). The V gene's germline CDR1 is MDHEN and CDR2 SYDVKM. The V gene lost 6 bases and the J gene lost 8 bases, with 17 bases spanning the gap. The CDR3 length is 13 residues. The CDR3 spells CASSPGTVIQQYF. The CDR3 nucleotides are TGTGCCAGCAGCCCCGGGACTGTGATTCAGCAGTACTTC.

The rearrangement uses TRBV20-1 and TRBJ2-7; possible D gene TRBD2, 5 bases. The germline V gene has CDR1 DFQATT and CDR2 SNEGSKA (reference sequence). The CDR3 runs 18 residues. The V and J ends lost 0 bases and 0 bases respectively, with 21 bases between them. The CDR3 DNA follows: TGCAGTGCTAGAGATACCCGGACCAGGCGGGCGTACTCCTACGAGCAGTACTTC. It is translated as CSARDTRTRRAYSYEQYF.

At least ten counts were recorded for this clonotype. J is TRBJ2-5 and V is TRBV27; maybe TRBD2 (5 bases). The CDR3 consists of 13 residues. Germline CDR1 MNHEY, CDR2 SMNVEV (reference sequence). The V and J ends lost 5 bases and 4 bases respectively, with 11 bases between them. Here the CDR3 DNA reads TGTGCCAGCAGTCAGAGGGTTGGAGAGACCCAGTACTTC. It encodes CASSQRVGETQYF.

This clonotype has at least ten counts. This sequence joins TRBV12-3 or TRBV12-4 and TRBJ1-2; D gene ambiguous. CDR3 size: 14 residues. V lost 4 bases and J 4 bases, leaving 13 bases between the germline ends. Written as DNA, the CDR3 is TGTGCCAGCAGTTCACTCGGGTCGATCTATGGCTACACCTTC. Residues: CASSSLGSIYGYTF.

In its sample, this clonotype was seen a few times. The J gene is TRBJ1-6, the V gene TRBV20-1, with TRBD1 identical over 11 bases. J was trimmed by 6 bases and V by 2 bases; bases with no gene match: 3. Germline assignment: CDR1 DFQATT and CDR2 SNEGSKA (reference sequence). The CDR3 has 15 residues. The CDR3 loop is CSARIGTGGNSPLHF. The CDR3, as DNA: TGCAGTGCTAGAATCGGGACAGGGGGTAATTCACCCCTCCACTTT.

This clonotype was observed at least ten times. One end of the junction varies from germline; a read error may be responsible. The chain is built from TRBV24-1 and TRBJ2-5; TRBD2 matches 7 bases. The germline V gene has CDR1 KGHDR and CDR2 SFDVKD. This CDR3 has 13 amino acids. For the CDR3, the DNA is TGCGCCACCAGTGGACTAGAAGACGAGACCCAGTACTTC. Protein: CATSGLEDETQYF.

The chain employs TRBV4-1 and TRBJ2-7; D unclear. This CDR3 comprises 16 residues. V lost 4 bases, J lost 2 bases, and 18 bases lay in between. CDR1 and CDR2 from the germline V gene are MGHRA and YSYEKL. The CDR3 sequence: CASSPEGQTATYEQYF. The CDR3 bases are TGCGCCAGCAGCCCAGAAGGGCAGACGGCTACCTACGAGCAGTACTTC.

This clonotype was detected ten times or more. V gene TRBV11-1 combines with J gene TRBJ2-7; 8 nucleotides line up with TRBD1. Germline V CDR1 and CDR2: SGHAT, FQDESV (reference sequence). CDR3 length equals 16 residues. V shed 5 bases, J shed 10 bases, and the junction held 19 bases outside the gene matches. This CDR3 is CASSSEGQGQKFGQYF. Written as DNA, the CDR3 is TGTGCCAGCAGCAGCGAAGGACAGGGTCAAAAGTTTGGACAGTACTTC.

This clonotype was seen at least ten times. The rearrangement links TRBV29-1 to TRBJ2-7, with no clear D. This CDR3 is built from 11 residues. Germline V gene data show CDR1 as SQVTM and CDR2 as ANQGSEA. The V gene lost 2 bases and the J gene lost 3 bases, with 5 bases spanning the gap. Here the CDR3 reads CSVETSYEQYF. The CDR3 DNA reads as TGCAGCGTTGAAACCAGCTACGAGCAGTACTTC.